Below are 23 T cell receptor beta chains sequenced from a single sample in a study of T cell responses to AZD1222 COVID-19 vaccine. Assay: immunoSEQ multiplex PCR; the TCRdb copy retains only in-frame clones and omits some. The sample carries 80,000 or so clones, around four fifths recorded once. The starting material was peripheral blood, obtained on day 0 of AZD1222 vaccination. All receptors come from an adult in good health.

This chain links TRBV5-1 with TRBJ2-2, with 14 bases matching TRBD2. V lost 0 bases and J lost 6; bases outside the gene matches: 1. This CDR3 has 16 residues. The germline CDR1 and CDR2 sequences are SGHRS and YFSETQ. CDR3 sequence reads: CASSLEGLAGAGELFF. The DNA for the CDR3 is TGCGCCAGCAGCTTGGAGGGACTAGCGGGGGCCGGGGAGCTGTTTTTT.

The chain links TRBV6-2 or TRBV6-3 to TRBJ2-3; 8 nucleotides match TRBD2. This CDR3 region has 15 residues. Germline assignment: CDR1 MNHEY and CDR2 SVGEGT. V shed 7 bases, J shed 2 bases, and the junction held 8 bases outside the gene matches. The CDR3 sequence is CASTPGGAHTDTQYF. As DNA, the CDR3 is TGTGCCAGCACCCCCGGGGGGGCCCACACAGATACGCAGTATTTT.

The chain combines TRBV4-1 with TRBJ1-6, with 7 bases lining up with TRBD1. The CDR3 runs 17 residues. The trim removed 3 bases at V and 6 bases at J, leaving 11 bases unmatched. Germline CDR1 and CDR2: MGHRA and YSYEKL. CDR3 residues: CASSQDYRGLSNSPLHF. The DNA of the CDR3 is TGCGCCAGCAGCCAGGATTACAGGGGCCTCTCTAATTCACCCCTCCACTTT.

The chain recombines TRBV3-1 (or the pseudogene TRBV3-2) with TRBJ2-1; D gene unclear. Germline V CDR1 and CDR2: LGHDT, YNNKEL (reference sequence). The CDR3 loop spans 20 amino acids. With 0 bases removed from V and 2 bases from J, the gap between germline ends came to 23 bases. CDR3 nucleotides: TGTGCCAGCAGCCAAGATCGGGTTGGTCAGAGGATTTTAACCTACAATGAGCAGTTCTTC. This encodes CASSQDRVGQRILTYNEQFF.

The V and J genes are TRBV2 and TRBJ2-3, with D perhaps matching TRBD2 (6 bases). Trimming stripped 6 bases from V and 1 base from J, with 20 bases between. CDR1 is SNHLY and CDR2 is FYNNEI in the germline V gene. The CDR3 loop spans 17 amino acids. This CDR3 reads CASSTLPGGSGTDTQYF. The CDR3, as DNA: TGTGCCAGCAGCACCCTTCCTGGGGGGAGCGGCACAGATACGCAGTATTTT.

The chain has TRBV5-6 and TRBJ2-7; 9 nucleotides agree with TRBD2. There are 14 residues in the CDR3. Trimming took 7 bases from V and 3 from J; bases not matched to a gene: 8. The germline gives CDR1 SGHDT, CDR2 YYEEEE. Here the CDR3 DNA reads TGTGCCAGCTCGTCGAGCGGGAGGAGCTACGAGCAGTACTTC. Translation gives CASSSSGRSYEQYF.

This clone was picked up one time. The chain combines TRBV5-1 with TRBJ2-1; perhaps TRBD1 as D (6 bases). This CDR3 contains 16 residues. Trimming shortened V by 5 bases and J by 1 base, and 16 bases separated the two germline ends. CDR1 is SGHRS and CDR2 is YFSETQ in the germline V gene. CDR3 in DNA: TGCGCCAGCAGTTCTGATCCGGGACAATCCTACAATGAGCAGTTCTTC. This codes for CASSSDPGQSYNEQFF.

This sequence joins TRBV6-6 and TRBJ1-6, with D maybe TRBD1 (5 bases). Looked up from germline, CDR1 is MNHNY and CDR2 is SVGAGI (reference sequence). Between the trimmed V and J ends, which lost 5 bases and 9 bases, there was a span of 14 bases. This CDR3 is built from 14 residues. DNA of the CDR3: TGTGCCAGCAGTGCGACAGCGAGGCCTTCACCCCTCCACTTT. Encoded protein: CASSATARPSPLHF.

The chain carries TRBV5-4 and TRBJ2-1; possibly TRBD2 for D (6 bases). This CDR3 comprises 14 residues. Trimming removed 0 bases from V and 9 bases from J, with 13 bases in between. Per the germline V gene, CDR1 is SGHNT and CDR2 is YYREEE (reference sequence). DNA for the CDR3: TGTGCCAGCAGCTTGGTAGGGAGGATGATTGAGCAGTTCTTC. Protein sequence: CASSLVGRMIEQFF.

The chain carries TRBV24-1 and TRBJ1-5, with D perhaps TRBD1 (6 bases). This CDR3 spans 13 amino acids. Trimming shortened V by 7 bases and J by 4 bases, and 10 bases separated the two germline ends. Germline V gene sequence: CDR1 KGHDR, CDR2 SFDVKD. In nucleotides, the CDR3 is TGTGCCACCAGCGGGGGCCATAATCAGCCCCAGCATTTT. Its protein is CATSGGHNQPQHF.

This chain links TRBV15 with TRBJ2-5, with D possibly being TRBD1 (5 bases). The CDR3 covers 14 residues. V was cut by 4 bases and J by 7 bases, with 16 bases left in between. CDR1 and CDR2 from the germline V gene are LNHNV and YYDKDF (reference sequence). The CDR3 DNA is TGTGCCACCAGCACTACGTCAGGTGGGGCGACCCAGTACTTC. Translated, it gives CATSTTSGGATQYF.

The genes are TRBV2 and TRBJ2-3; D remains ambiguous. V was trimmed by 8 bases and J by 5 bases, leaving 8 bases between them. Germline CDR1 is SNHLY and CDR2 is FYNNEI. This CDR3 has 11 amino acids. CDR3: CASVRKDTQYF. The CDR3 DNA sequence: TGTGCCAGCGTTAGGAAAGATACGCAGTATTTT.

This chain links TRBV11-3 with TRBJ1-5; maybe TRBD1 (5 bases). The V end lost 3 bases, the J end lost 0 bases, and 12 bases lay between the germline ends. CDR1 and CDR2 (germline): SGHNT, YENEEA. This CDR3 has 16 amino acids. The CDR3 sequence: CASSFGRQNSNQPQHF. The DNA of the CDR3 is TGTGCCAGCAGCTTTGGACGACAGAATAGCAATCAGCCCCAGCATTTT.

This sequence joins TRBV7-6 and TRBJ2-7; 9 nucleotides agree with TRBD2. This CDR3 has 17 residues. Germline-derived CDR1 and CDR2 are SGHVS and FNYEAQ. The junction had 11 bases not matched to a gene; V was cut back by 1 base and J by 4 bases. The CDR3: CASSLEASGGPPYEQYF. DNA for the CDR3: TGTGCCAGCAGCTTAGAGGCAAGCGGGGGGCCCCCATACGAGCAGTACTTC. The complete variable domain, with remaining parts taken from reference TRBV7-6 and TRBJ2-7, reads GAGVSQSPRYKVTKRGQDVALRCDPISGHVSLYWYRQALGQGPEFLTYFNYEAQQDKSGLPNDRFSAERPEGSISTLTIQRTEQRDSAMYRCASSLEASGGPPYEQYFGPGTRLTVT.

This sequence joins TRBV11-1 and TRBJ1-1, with TRBD1 as a possible D gene (6 bases). Germline V gene sequence: CDR1 SGHAT, CDR2 FQDESV (reference sequence). V gave up 2 bases and J gave up 2 bases, with 12 bases separating them. The CDR3 is 15 residues long. The CDR3: CASSLLTGSNTEAFF. DNA of the CDR3: TGTGCCAGCAGCTTACTGACAGGATCAAACACTGAAGCTTTCTTT.

Only a few counts were recorded for this clone. V is TRBV6-2 or TRBV6-3 and J is TRBJ1-1, with no clear D. The CDR3 is made up of 17 amino acids. CDR1 is MNHEY, CDR2 SVGEGT, per germline. Trimming shortened V by 5 bases and J by 5 bases, and 24 bases separated the two germline ends. The CDR3 region is CASSNLTSSSGLTEAFF. The DNA for the CDR3 is TGTGCCAGCAGTAATTTGACCTCGTCCAGTGGTTTGACTGAAGCTTTCTTT.

The chain has TRBV19 and TRBJ2-3, with D possibly being TRBD1 (6 bases). CDR3 size: 15 residues. Germline lookup yields CDR1 LNHDA and CDR2 SQIVND (reference sequence). V was clipped by 7 bases and J by 1 base, with 15 bases between them. The CDR3 is CASNSPRGGTDTQYF. The DNA of the CDR3 is TGTGCCAGTAACTCCCCCAGGGGAGGCACAGATACGCAGTATTTT.

The V gene is TRBV3-1 (or the pseudogene TRBV3-2), the J gene TRBJ2-1, with no clear D. There are 14 residues in the CDR3. CDR1 and CDR2 from the germline V gene are LGHDT and YNNKEL (reference sequence). V lost 0 bases, J lost 8 bases, and 11 bases lay in between. The CDR3 DNA is TGTGCCAGCAGCCAAGATAGTAGGAACGATGAGCAGTTCTTC. Its protein is CASSQDSRNDEQFF.

The J gene is TRBJ1-3, the V gene TRBV28; D is ambiguous. This CDR3 has 15 residues. The germline V gene encodes CDR1 MDHEN and CDR2 SYDVKM. Trimming took 5 bases from V and 0 from J, leaving 11 bases between them. The CDR3 bases are TGTGCCAGCAGTCCCCCACAGAGCTCTGGAAACACCATATATTTT. Protein: CASSPPQSSGNTIYF.

This clone has only one observation. The J gene is TRBJ2-5, the V gene TRBV7-9; unclear D gene. This CDR3 contains 17 residues. Germline V lookup: CDR1 SEHNR, CDR2 FQNEAQ (reference sequence). V dropped 3 bases and J dropped 4 bases, with 21 bases sitting between them. CDR3 DNA sequence: TGTGCCAGCAGCTTGTCCCCTTCAAATGGGATCACAGAGACCCAGTACTTC. This sequence encodes CASSLSPSNGITETQYF.

This chain uses TRBV7-8 with TRBJ2-7; tentatively, D is TRBD1 (6 bases). Trimming took off 2 bases at V and 3 bases at J, with 8 bases between the two ends. In germline, CDR1 is SGHVS, CDR2 FQNEAQ. This CDR3 has 13 residues. DNA for the CDR3: TGTGCCAGCAGCTTATTAGGGGGCTACGAGCAGTACTTC. Translated: CASSLLGGYEQYF.

This clone occurred once. The gene calls are TRBV7-3 and TRBJ2-1; 7 bases map to TRBD2. V dropped 1 base and J dropped 3; count of bases not matched to a gene: 6. Germline V gene data show CDR1 as SGHTA and CDR2 as FQGTGA. The CDR3 is made up of 16 amino acids. CDR3 nucleotide sequence: TGTGCCAGCAGCTTAAACGGGCGGGGGAACTACAATGAGCAGTTCTTC. This encodes CASSLNGRGNYNEQFF.

The chain carries TRBV4-3 and TRBJ1-5, with a tentative D call TRBD1 (5 bases). Looked up from germline, CDR1 is LGHNA and CDR2 is YSLEER. The CDR3 sequence is 15 residues long. Deletions cut 0 bases from V and 7 bases from J, with 13 bases between. The CDR3 reads CASSQDGGWGQPQHF. CDR3 sequence (DNA): TGCGCCAGCAGCCAAGACGGCGGGTGGGGGCAGCCCCAGCATTTT.